These T cell receptor beta chains were read from a single sample in a study of T cells expressing NK-cell markers. With the 5' RACE reads reprocessed, TCRdb shows one record per CDR3 protein and no DNA. The specimen's table records about 540,000 distinct CDR3 sequences. The material sequenced was blood T cells: a sorted CD56 or NKG2C T cell subset, CD4+ or CD8+ T cells, or bulk PBMC T cells (not recorded which). Every receptor here comes from a man younger than 30 in good health. The CDR3 runs from the conserved cysteine through the conserved F or W. Each record gives: V gene, J gene, CDR3 protein.

v_call: TRBV6-2/TRBV6-3
j_call: TRBJ2-1
cdr3_aa: CASSYPGRRTSGREVHNEQFF

v_call: TRBV12-3/TRBV12-4
j_call: TRBJ1-2
cdr3_aa: CASSLRTAGGYTF

v_call: TRBV29-1
j_call: TRBJ2-7
cdr3_aa: CSVRLATYEQYF

v_call: TRBV7-9
j_call: TRBJ2-1
cdr3_aa: CASSFLAGRTDEQFF

v_call: TRBV4-2
j_call: TRBJ2-3
cdr3_aa: CASSPKVGGPDSTDTQYF

v_call: TRBV9
j_call: TRBJ2-2
cdr3_aa: CASSALDRAANTGELFF

v_call: TRBV20-1
j_call: TRBJ1-5
cdr3_aa: CSATRQGEVYQPQHF

v_call: TRBV7-2
j_call: TRBJ2-7
cdr3_aa: CASTDVAGGSYEQYF

v_call: TRBV6-1
j_call: TRBJ1-5
cdr3_aa: CASAHRDRELSESYQPQHF

v_call: TRBV5-1
j_call: TRBJ2-1
cdr3_aa: CASSFGGTSSYNEQFF

v_call: TRBV29-1
j_call: TRBJ2-7
cdr3_aa: CSAWGQGLSEQYF

v_call: TRBV7-9
j_call: TRBJ2-3
cdr3_aa: CASSLVSTDTQYF

v_call: TRBV6-1
j_call: TRBJ1-2
cdr3_aa: CASSEVIWAGTGKRYTF

v_call: TRBV6-1
j_call: TRBJ2-5
cdr3_aa: CASSGTTQETQYF

v_call: TRBV28
j_call: TRBJ2-2
cdr3_aa: CASSLNPGVLATGELFF

v_call: TRBV24-1
j_call: TRBJ2-1
cdr3_aa: CATSDPAGAYNEQFF

v_call: TRBV7-2
j_call: TRBJ2-2
cdr3_aa: CASSSTITGELFF

v_call: TRBV15
j_call: TRBJ2-1
cdr3_aa: CATSLGDRGKNEQFF

v_call: TRBV27
j_call: TRBJ2-2
cdr3_aa: CASSSPGQEPTGELFF

v_call: TRBV29-1
j_call: TRBJ2-1
cdr3_aa: CSVGASGRAGVYNEQFF

v_call: TRBV5-1
j_call: TRBJ2-5
cdr3_aa: CASSLVGNLMLKETQYF

v_call: TRBV12-3/TRBV12-4
j_call: TRBJ1-3
cdr3_aa: CASSATQSSGNTIYF

v_call: TRBV11-2
j_call: TRBJ2-3
cdr3_aa: CASSLDRPSGRVGTQYF

v_call: TRBV27
j_call: TRBJ2-4
cdr3_aa: CASSLSGTSGNIQYF

v_call: TRBV6-1
j_call: TRBJ2-7
cdr3_aa: CASSMTGYARAYEQYF

v_call: TRBV19
j_call: TRBJ1-5
cdr3_aa: CASSRTGAFNQPQHF

v_call: TRBV20-1
j_call: TRBJ1-2
cdr3_aa: CSARYSGTGVSAGYGYTF

v_call: TRBV19
j_call: TRBJ2-1
cdr3_aa: CASRKPGGREFF

v_call: TRBV20-1
j_call: TRBJ2-7
cdr3_aa: CSARQGGGSLREQYF

v_call: TRBV7-2
j_call: TRBJ2-4
cdr3_aa: CASSSSGGDKNIQYF

v_call: TRBV5-1
j_call: TRBJ1-2
cdr3_aa: CASSGGGSYGYTF

v_call: TRBV12-3/TRBV12-4
j_call: TRBJ2-7
cdr3_aa: CASSRLAGREQYF

v_call: TRBV6-2/TRBV6-3
j_call: TRBJ2-7
cdr3_aa: CASRNRGGPPYEQYF

v_call: TRBV21-1
j_call: TRBJ1-2
cdr3_aa: CASSKQGARGYTF

v_call: TRBV7-7
j_call: TRBJ2-7
cdr3_aa: CASSPAGTGGDEQYF

v_call: TRBV29-1
j_call: TRBJ2-7
cdr3_aa: CSVLAESSYEQYF

v_call: TRBV9
j_call: TRBJ2-7
cdr3_aa: CASSGTGGAYEQYF

v_call: TRBV12-3/TRBV12-4
j_call: TRBJ2-2
cdr3_aa: CASSPLGAFSGELFF

v_call: TRBV4-3
j_call: TRBJ2-1
cdr3_aa: CASSPYGDRVGNEQFF

v_call: TRBV6-4
j_call: TRBJ2-3
cdr3_aa: CASSPSDRLSTQYF

v_call: TRBV12-3/TRBV12-4
j_call: TRBJ2-1
cdr3_aa: CASSGLAGGSSYNEQFF

v_call: TRBV6-1
j_call: TRBJ2-2
cdr3_aa: CASSPGLANTGELFF

v_call: TRBV3-1
j_call: TRBJ1-2
cdr3_aa: CASSHNLLRVYGYTF

v_call: TRBV4-1
j_call: TRBJ2-5
cdr3_aa: CASSQPSRAHQETQYF

v_call: TRBV11-2
j_call: TRBJ2-1
cdr3_aa: CASSLLLTRGEQFF

v_call: TRBV27
j_call: TRBJ2-1
cdr3_aa: CASSFLAGGDYNEQFF

v_call: TRBV10-3
j_call: TRBJ2-7
cdr3_aa: CAISEIGDSYEQYF

v_call: TRBV15
j_call: TRBJ2-7
cdr3_aa: CATSDRASGYEQYF

v_call: TRBV6-1
j_call: TRBJ2-5
cdr3_aa: CASRPRGRSETQYF

v_call: TRBV7-2
j_call: TRBJ2-1
cdr3_aa: CASSRGQHSYNEQFF

v_call: TRBV11-2
j_call: TRBJ2-6
cdr3_aa: CASSLTGTGGYSGANVLTF

v_call: TRBV5-1
j_call: TRBJ2-2
cdr3_aa: CASTPGRNTGELFF

v_call: TRBV5-1
j_call: TRBJ2-7
cdr3_aa: CASSLYGTGAGEQYF

v_call: TRBV20-1
j_call: TRBJ2-3
cdr3_aa: CSAQKSGSNSPDTQYF